This record concerns one TCR beta chain sequence. Its antigen is unidentified. The data derive from a study of CD8 T cells in ankylosing spondylitis. Study conclusions and caveats: Characteristic of ankylosing spondylitis blood, it appeared, was a TCR beta motif comprising about eight highly homologous variants. Past studies reported some motif variants in reactive arthritis synovial fluid and blood.

Losses at the gene ends were 2 bases for V and 3 bases for J; bases not matched to a gene: 5. The CDR3 extends over 16 amino acids. Looked up from germline, CDR1 is MDHEN and CDR2 is SYDVKM. TCRdb re-derived calls from the 5' RACE reads in MiXCR, one entry per CDR3 protein. This repertoire shows 200,000 to 250,000 distinct CDR3 sequences, roughly 10% found once; its top ten account for around 7%. This sequence was found in a male donor with ankylosing spondylitis or in good health (not recorded which). The sequencing input was blood, either unsorted or a sorted T cell fraction (not recorded which). This chain connects TRBV28 to TRBJ1-5; the match to TRBD1 covers 9 bases. The CDR3 nucleotides are TGTGCCAGCAGTTTAACAGGGGGCGCGAACAATCAGCCCCAGCATTTT. It is translated as CASSLTGGANNQPQHF.